These T cell receptor beta chains were read from a single sample in a study of radiotherapy plus CTLA-4 blockade in lung cancer. Repertoires were generated with immunoSEQ multiplex PCR, while TCRdb's copy carries only in-frame clones and drops some. The repertoire includes 70,000 to 85,000 clones, roughly 70% of them detected once, and over 9% sits in the top ten. This specimen consisted of peripheral blood, obtained from a patient treated with radiotherapy plus ipilimumab. These TCRs come from a human donor with non-small cell lung cancer whose response to radiotherapy plus ipilimumab could not be evaluated. The CDR3 runs from the conserved cysteine through the conserved F or W. Fields, in order: CDR3 protein, clone size, V gene, J gene. Clone sizes are given selectively: once, few, many, or a class where the clone is expanded.

cdr3_aa: CASSLGPDEQYF
clone_size: once
v_call: TRBV5-6
j_call: TRBJ2-7

cdr3_aa: CASSLERQALRQYF
clone_size: .
v_call: TRBV11-2
j_call: TRBJ2-7

cdr3_aa: CASSSTGGRQETQYF
clone_size: .
v_call: TRBV4-2
j_call: TRBJ2-5

cdr3_aa: CASSLDRGQGARYEQYF
clone_size: .
v_call: TRBV11-2
j_call: .

cdr3_aa: CASSHSASYEQYF
clone_size: .
v_call: TRBV19
j_call: TRBJ2-7

cdr3_aa: CASSTGTGGDEQFF
clone_size: .
v_call: TRBV6-6
j_call: TRBJ2-1

cdr3_aa: CASSLQGGTEAFF
clone_size: .
v_call: TRBV5-6
j_call: TRBJ1-1

cdr3_aa: CASRVQGRTEAFF
clone_size: .
v_call: TRBV6-5
j_call: TRBJ1-1

cdr3_aa: CASRRRTIYQETQYF
clone_size: .
v_call: TRBV2
j_call: TRBJ2-5

cdr3_aa: CASSLESGNTGELFF
clone_size: .
v_call: TRBV11-3
j_call: TRBJ2-2

cdr3_aa: CASSLTPRGGYTF
clone_size: .
v_call: TRBV7-6
j_call: TRBJ1-2